These 27 T cell receptor beta chains came from one sample sequenced in a study of T cells in women clearing cervical HPV infection. Measured with immunoSEQ multiplex PCR; TCRdb has only the in-frame clones, and not every one. Recorded for this sample: tens of thousands of clones. Sequencing was performed on blood buffy coat. The receptors were sampled from a woman aged 18 to 69 with a cervical HPV16 infection that either progressed to CIN3+ or cleared (not recorded which).

Frequency places this clone as medium-sized. The read falls 3 residues short of the CDR3 end, and the missing part is taken from the germline J gene. This chain joins TRBV19 and TRBJ2-3; D possibly corresponds to TRBD2 (6 bases). V gave up 6 bases and J gave up 0 bases, with 19 bases separating them. CDR3 length: 17 amino acids. Germline values: CDR1 LNHDA, CDR2 SQIVND (reference sequence). The CDR3 loop is CASSPGSGTGSTDTQYF. The sequenced CDR3 bases are TGTGCCAGTAGCCCCGGGAGCGGTACGGGTAGCACAGATACG.

The covered CDR3 bases are TGTGCCAGCAGTGAAGGGGCCATCCTATCCTACGAG. This sequence encodes CASSEGAILSYE. The CDR3 reads in full as CASSEGAILSYEQYF. This chain links TRBV6-1 with TRBJ2-7; no reliable D call. The read finishes 3 residues shy of the CDR3 end, and the germline J gene is used to complete it. V lost 1 base to trimming and J lost 1 base, with 11 bases between them. The CDR3 loop spans 15 amino acids. Germline lookup yields CDR1 MNHNS and CDR2 SASEGT.

To note about this clone: The read finishes 3 residues shy of the CDR3 end, and the germline J gene is used to complete it. This chain joins TRBV24-1 and TRBJ2-1; D unclear. Between the trimmed V and J ends, which lost 2 bases and 5 bases, there was a span of 6 bases. This CDR3 spans 13 amino acids. Per the germline V gene, CDR1 is KGHDR and CDR2 is SFDVKD. This CDR3 reads CATSDWSDNEQFF. The DNA read from the CDR3 is TGTGCCACCAGTGATTGGTCAGACAATGAG.

On this clone: The CDR3 end falls 3 residues outside the read, so it is completed with the germline J gene. This chain links TRBV7-3 with TRBJ2-5, with 8 bases matching TRBD1. V trimming: 5 bases; J trimming: 4 bases; junction bases outside the gene matches: 9. CDR1 is SGHTA, CDR2 FQGTGA, per germline. This CDR3 has 15 residues. CDR3 sequence: CASSPSRQGSETQYF. The sequenced part of the CDR3 DNA is TGTGCCAGCAGCCCCTCGCGACAGGGGTCAGAGACC.

As concerns this clone: The CDR3 end lies 3 residues beyond the end of the read and is filled in from the germline J gene. J is TRBJ1-4 and V is TRBV5-1, with 8 bases lining up with TRBD1. CDR3 size: 14 residues. The germline gives CDR1 SGHRS, CDR2 YFSETQ. The junction had 1 base not matched to a gene; V was cut back by 3 bases and J by 3 bases. The CDR3 loop is CASSWTGSNEKLFF. Partial CDR3 DNA: TGCGCCAGCAGCTGGACAGGGTCTAATGAAAAA.

Of note for this clone: The read finishes 3 residues shy of the CDR3 end, and the germline J gene is used to complete it. J is TRBJ1-3 and V is TRBV2, with TRBD1 as a possible D gene (5 bases). From germline, CDR1 is SNHLY and CDR2 FYNNEI. Trimming left V 0 bases short and J 2 bases short, with 11 bases between. The CDR3 covers 16 residues. CDR3 amino acids: CASSEARGYAGNTIYF. The part of the CDR3 DNA that was read is TGTGCCAGCAGTGAAGCGCGGGGGTACGCTGGAAACACC.

Note on this clone: The observed sequence ends 3 residues before the CDR3 terminus, with the missing tail filled in from the germline J gene. V is TRBV18 and J is TRBJ1-2, with 7 nucleotides matching TRBD1. CDR1 KGHSH and CDR2 LQKENI come from the germline V gene. The CDR3 has 16 amino acids. CDR3 DNA (partial): TGTGCCAGCTCACCACTGGCCCCTGGGACAGCCTACGAC. It encodes CASSPLAPGTAYD. The whole CDR3 protein reads CASSPLAPGTAYDYTF.

Remarks on this clone: The observed sequence ends 3 residues before the CDR3 terminus, with the missing tail filled in from the germline J gene. The chain has TRBV19 and TRBJ1-5; 8 bases align to TRBD1. Germline V lookup: CDR1 LNHDA, CDR2 SQIVND (reference sequence). V lost 1 base to trimming and J lost 3 bases; unmatched junction nucleotides: 8. CDR3 size: 17 residues. The DNA read from the CDR3 is TGTGCCAGTAGTATAGGGACCACAGGGGGGAACAATCAGCCC. Translating it yields CASSIGTTGGNNQP. The CDR3 in full is CASSIGTTGGNNQPQHF.

About this clone: The read is 3 residues too short to cover the CDR3 end, so that end is filled in from the germline J gene. The rearrangement joins TRBV16 to TRBJ1-5, with 11 positions matching TRBD1. Germline lookup yields CDR1 KGHSY and CDR2 FQNENV. V dropped 2 bases and J dropped 6; count of bases not matched to a gene: 0. The CDR3 has 14 residues. CDR3 bases read: TGTGCCAGCAGCCAAGGACAGGGGGCTCAGCCC. Translating it yields CASSQGQGAQP. The CDR3 as a whole reads CASSQGQGAQPQHF.

Note on this clone: Coverage ceases 3 residues before the CDR3 finishes, and the germline J gene fills in the end. The genes are TRBV30 and TRBJ1-2; tentatively, D is TRBD1 (5 bases). CDR3 length: 13 residues. Trimming cost V 8 bases and J 4 bases, with 17 bases left between them. Germline CDR1 is GTSNPN and CDR2 is SVGIG (reference sequence). CDR3 residues: CARIALGGYGYTF. Partial CDR3 DNA: TGTGCCCGGATAGCCCTGGGGGGCTATGGC.

On this clone itself: Read coverage stops 3 residues before the CDR3 terminus; the germline J gene supplies the remainder. The chain recombines TRBV11-3 with TRBJ2-3, with 7 nucleotides matching TRBD1. The germline gives CDR1 SGHNT, CDR2 YENEEA. Trimming at V came to 5 bases and at J to 1 base, leaving 6 bases not matched to a gene. The CDR3 contains 15 residues. The CDR3 region is CASSEGGAGTDTQYF. The CDR3 bases that were read are TGTGCCAGCAGCGAAGGGGGCGCGGGCACAGATACG.

Comments on this clone: The read gets to within 3 residues of the CDR3 end, and the germline J gene fills in the rest. The chain carries TRBV20-1 and TRBJ1-4; a weak D match, TRBD1 (5 bases). Per the germline V gene, CDR1 is DFQATT and CDR2 is SNEGSKA (reference sequence). The CDR3 has 12 amino acids. The covered CDR3 bases are TGCAGTGCTAGAGATCCGACAGTTAAA. Its protein product is CSARDPTVK. The whole CDR3 sequence reads CSARDPTVKLFF.

For this clone: The CDR3 goes on 3 residues after the read ends, and that part is filled in from the germline J gene. The chain combines TRBV20-1 with TRBJ2-5; possible D gene TRBD1, 5 bases. Germline values: CDR1 DFQATT, CDR2 SNEGSKA (reference sequence). V was pared by 3 bases and J by 0 bases, with 20 bases between. The CDR3 spans 17 residues. CDR3 region: CSARENFRGAYQETQYF. CDR3 DNA, as far as it was read: TGCAGTGCTAGGGAAAACTTTAGGGGCGCATACCAAGAGACC.

Remarks on this clone: The CDR3 end lies 3 residues beyond the end of the read and is filled in from the germline J gene. The chain recombines TRBV28 with TRBJ2-4, with 9 bases matching TRBD2. Germline V CDR1 and CDR2: MDHEN, SYDVKM. Trimming took 4 bases from V and 8 from J; bases not matched to a gene: 18. The CDR3 runs 18 residues. CDR3 sequence reads: CASSYRQQRLAGVDIQYF. The covered CDR3 bases are TGTGCCAGCAGTTACCGACAGCAGCGATTAGCGGGAGTAGACATT.

To note about this clone: Read data end 3 residues before the CDR3 end; the end is taken from the germline J gene. The rearrangement uses TRBV2 and TRBJ1-5; D is undetermined. The CDR3 loop spans 14 amino acids. Trimming removed 4 bases from V and 3 bases from J, with 10 bases in between. CDR1 and CDR2 from the germline V gene are SNHLY and FYNNEI. The CDR3 region is CASSVRRANQPQHF. The CDR3 DNA, read in part, is TGTGCCAGCAGTGTACGGAGGGCCAATCAGCCC.

Its frequency marks this clone as medium-sized. Read data end 3 residues before the CDR3 end; the end is taken from the germline J gene. The rearrangement joins TRBV15 to TRBJ2-3; D is ambiguous. This CDR3 has 14 amino acids. Trimming left V 4 bases short and J 1 base short, with 9 bases between. Germline V gene lookup returns CDR1 LNHNV and CDR2 YYDKDF (reference sequence). The sequenced part of the CDR3 DNA is TGTGCCACCAGCAATTGGCTAGGCACAGATACG. It encodes CATSNWLGTDT. The whole CDR3 region reads CATSNWLGTDTQYF. The full variable domain, rest sourced from reference TRBV15 and TRBJ2-3, is DAMVIQNPRYQVTQFGKPVTLSCSQTLNHNVMYWYQQKSSQAPKLLFHYYDKDFNNEADTPDNFQSRRPNTSFCFLDIRSPGLGDTAMYLCATSNWLGTDTQYFGPGTRLTVL.

On this clone: The read terminates 3 residues ahead of where the CDR3 ends, so the germline J gene completes it. The chain employs TRBV20-1 and TRBJ2-7; TRBD2 matches 9 bases. The CDR3 runs to 16 residues. Germline assignment: CDR1 DFQATT and CDR2 SNEGSKA (reference sequence). V dropped 3 bases and J dropped 0; count of bases not matched to a gene: 9. CDR3 DNA, as far as it was read: TGCAGTGCTAGTAGGCTAGCGGGATCTTACTCCTACGAG. Its translation is CSASRLAGSYSYE. The complete CDR3 reads CSASRLAGSYSYEQYF.

For this clone: The read gets to within 3 residues of the CDR3 end, and the germline J gene fills in the rest. This chain uses TRBV19 with TRBJ1-5; the D is unclear. Germline V gene sequence: CDR1 LNHDA, CDR2 SQIVND (reference sequence). Trimming shortened V by 2 bases and J by 1 base, and 9 bases separated the two germline ends. The CDR3 is 15 amino acids. Partial CDR3 DNA: TGTGCCAGTAGTATACAGGCTCGAAGCAATCAGCCC. This codes for CASSIQARSNQP. The CDR3 in its entirety is CASSIQARSNQPQHF.

To note about this clone: The DNA ends 3 residues before the CDR3 does, and the rest of the CDR3 is filled in from the germline J gene. The V and J genes are TRBV20-1 and TRBJ2-5, with 7 nucleotides matching TRBD2. This CDR3 contains 14 residues. The V and J ends lost 6 bases and 5 bases, in that order; junction bases with no gene match: 12. Germline CDR1 DFQATT, CDR2 SNEGSKA (reference sequence). The sequenced part of the CDR3 DNA is TGCAGTGCCCCCCAAGGCGGGAGAGCTGAGACC. This sequence encodes CSAPQGGRAET. The full CDR3 protein is CSAPQGGRAETQYF.

A note on this clone: Read sequence stops 3 residues before the CDR3 end, and the germline J gene provides the missing end. V is TRBV30 and J is TRBJ2-4, with 7 positions matching TRBD1. This CDR3 comprises 11 residues. Germline CDR1 reads GTSNPN; CDR2 reads SVGIG (reference sequence). CDR3 bases read: TGTGCCGCGACAGGGATCTATGGT. Protein product: CAATGIYG. The full CDR3 protein reads CAATGIYGQYF.

As regards this clone: The read finishes 3 residues shy of the CDR3 end, and the germline J gene is used to complete it. The chain recombines TRBV12-3 or TRBV12-4 with TRBJ1-2, with no clear D. The V end lost 6 bases, the J end lost 3 bases, and 8 bases lay between the germline ends. CDR3 length equals 12 residues. The chain's CDR3 is CASRGSDYGYTF. The covered CDR3 bases are TGTGCCAGCAGAGGGTCGGACTATGGC.

A remark on this clone: The CDR3 is cut off 3 residues early in the read; its end comes from the germline J gene. This chain connects TRBV20-1 to TRBJ2-4; D is unclear. CDR1 is DFQATT and CDR2 is SNEGSKA in the germline V gene (reference sequence). CDR3 length: 13 residues. Deletions cut 3 bases from V and 8 bases from J, with 14 bases between. CDR3 amino acids: CSASQAMNDIQYF. The CDR3 bases that were read are TGCAGTGCTAGTCAAGCGATGAACGACATT.

As for this clone: The read halts 3 residues ahead of the CDR3 end, with the missing end drawn from the germline J gene. V is TRBV19 and J is TRBJ2-1; 9 bases are shared with TRBD1. The germline gives CDR1 LNHDA, CDR2 SQIVND (reference sequence). V shed 5 bases, J shed 4 bases, and the junction held 9 bases outside the gene matches. The CDR3 length is 16 residues. The sequenced CDR3 bases are TGTGCCAGTAGTCCCCGGGACAGGGCCGTGTACAATGAG. Translation: CASSPRDRAVYNE. The CDR3, in full, reads CASSPRDRAVYNEQFF.

About this clone: From the germline J gene comes the end of the CDR3, since the read stops 3 residues before it. The V and J genes are TRBV7-8 and TRBJ1-4, with 8 nucleotides matching TRBD1. Germline V gives CDR1 SGHVS, CDR2 FQNEAQ. The junction had 7 bases not matched to a gene; V was cut back by 3 bases and J by 7 bases. CDR3 length: 15 amino acids. The CDR3 DNA, read in part, is TGTGCCAGCAGCTTGGCAGGGACAGGAACTGAAAAA. Its translation: CASSLAGTGTEK. The whole CDR3 protein is CASSLAGTGTEKLFF. Based on the CDR3 plus reference TRBV7-8 and TRBJ1-4, the full variable domain is GAGVSQSPRYKVAKRGQDVALRCDPISGHVSLFWYQQALGQGPEFLTYFQNEAQLDKSGLPSDRFFAERPEGSVSTLKIQRTQQEDSAVYLCASSLAGTGTEKLFFGSGTQLSVL.

For this clone: The read is 3 residues too short to cover the CDR3 end, so that end is filled in from the germline J gene. V gene TRBV7-2 combines with J gene TRBJ1-1; D remains ambiguous. The length of the CDR3 is 13 residues. Between the trimmed V and J ends, which lost 3 bases and 1 base, there was a span of 6 bases. Germline V lookup: CDR1 SGHTA, CDR2 FQGNSA. The chain's CDR3 is CASSFHGNTEAFF. The DNA read from the CDR3 is TGTGCCAGCAGCTTTCACGGGAACACTGAA.

About this clone itself: The read ends 3 residues before the CDR3 terminus; that terminus is restored from the germline J gene. The chain employs TRBV5-4 and TRBJ1-2; tentatively, D is TRBD1 (5 bases). Germline values: CDR1 SGHNT, CDR2 YYREEE (reference sequence). CDR3 length: 14 residues. The CDR3 region is CASSLQGASSGYTF. The part of the CDR3 DNA that was read is TGTGCCAGCAGCTTGCAGGGAGCGTCCAGCGGC.

Details on this clone: The DNA ends 3 residues before the CDR3 does, and the rest of the CDR3 is filled in from the germline J gene. The J gene is TRBJ2-4, the V gene TRBV28; TRBD1 agrees at 8 bases. The V and J ends lost 10 bases and 9 bases, in that order; junction bases with no gene match: 5. Germline CDR1 is MDHEN and CDR2 is SYDVKM. There are 11 residues in the CDR3. CDR3 in amino acids: CATQGAGIQYF. Incomplete CDR3 DNA: TGTGCCACCCAGGGGGCGGGCATT.